This T cell receptor (beta chain) was retrieved from a study of monozygotic twins with inflammatory bowel disease. Reanalyzing the 5' RACE reads, TCRdb keeps one entry per CDR3 protein, without DNA. The sample totals some 150,000 distinct CDR3 sequences. The CDR3 length is 15 residues. Per the germline V gene, CDR1 is SEHNR and CDR2 is FQNEAQ (reference sequence). Points on this clonotype: Its antigen is unidentified.

Study-level results: IBD patients shared fewer clonotypes with others than healthy twins, especially with disease activity. Repertoire similarity matched across concordant and discordant twins, perhaps owing to limited power. There was no way to distinguish the different T cell subtypes. The authors note that differing immunosuppressive treatments may have added variability to patient repertoires.

Sequencing was carried out using blood. The source of this sequence is a human donor with ulcerative colitis or Crohn's disease, or a healthy co-twin of an affected twin (not recorded which). The V and J genes are TRBV7-9 and TRBJ1-6. CDR3 sequence reads: CASSPPGTRDSPLHF. The full variable domain, completed using reference TRBV7-9 and TRBJ1-6, is DTGVSQNPRHKITKRGQNVTFRCDPISEHNRLYWYRQTLGQGPEFLTYFQNEAQLEKSRLLSDRFSAERPKGSFSTLEIQRTEQGDSAMYLCASSPPGTRDSPLHFGNGTRLTVT.